The 15 T cell receptor beta chains given below trace back to one sample, sequenced in a study of vaccination effects on CD4 cells after COVID-19. These receptors are not linked to any known antigen. Profiling relied on immunoSEQ multiplex PCR, and the TCRdb table lists in-frame clones only, not all of them. The sample records about 60,000 clones, approximately 80% being singletons. Sequencing was preceded by expansion of antigen-specific CD4+ T cells with viral peptide pools in the ViraFEST assay. Subsequent to a culture period of 10 to 11 days, CD4+ T cells were isolated. The sequences come from CD4+ T cells from PBMCs cultured with HCoV-229E spike peptides, collected before COVID-19 vaccination. These receptors all come from a human donor who received a COVID-19 vaccine.

The J gene is TRBJ2-1, the V gene TRBV2; 8 positions match TRBD2. V shed 6 bases, J shed 8 bases, and the junction held 9 bases outside the gene matches. This CDR3 has 14 amino acids. CDR1 is SNHLY and CDR2 is FYNNEI in the germline V gene. The CDR3 nucleotides read TGTGCCAGCAGGGACCGGCGGGGGGAATATGAGCAGTTCTTC. Its protein is CASRDRRGEYEQFF.

CDR3 protein: CASPSGGQVEDTQYF. DNA for the CDR3: TGTGCCAGCCCGTCGGGTGGACAGGTTGAAGATACGCAGTATTTT. The chain couples TRBV5-8 to TRBJ2-3, with 7 bases identical to TRBD1. Germline assignment: CDR1 SGHTS and CDR2 YDEGEE. The CDR3 loop spans 15 amino acids. Unmatched junction bases numbered 13, after V lost 7 bases and J lost 5 bases.

V and J are TRBV14 and TRBJ1-1; 8 bases line up with TRBD1. The germline gives CDR1 SGHDN, CDR2 FVKESK. Germline trimming cut 2 bases from V and 4 bases from J; bases unmatched to any gene: 9. The CDR3 is made up of 16 amino acids. CDR3 sequence (DNA): TGTGCCAGCAGCCAACCTAGGACAGGGCGGGGCACTGAAGCTTTCTTT. It encodes CASSQPRTGRGTEAFF.

This clone was found a few times. The chain recombines TRBV2 with TRBJ2-4; no firm D call. V shed 7 bases and J shed 0 bases, with 19 bases lying between them. Germline lookup yields CDR1 SNHLY and CDR2 FYNNEI. The CDR3 has 17 amino acids. CDR3 loop: CASTDRRPELAKNIQYF. For the CDR3, the DNA is TGTGCCAGCACCGATCGGCGGCCAGAACTAGCCAAAAACATTCAGTACTTC.

This clone has just a few counts. The chain couples TRBV7-2 to TRBJ1-5; 8 positions match TRBD1. The CDR3 consists of 16 residues. J was trimmed by 1 base and V by 2 bases; bases with no gene match: 4. Germline values: CDR1 SGHTA, CDR2 FQGNSA. In DNA form, the CDR3 reads TGTGCCAGCAGCTTATCGACAGGGGACAGCAATCAGCCCCAGCATTTT. Its protein is CASSLSTGDSNQPQHF.

J is TRBJ1-1 and V is TRBV6-5; 10 bases are shared with TRBD1. V trimming: 3 bases; J trimming: 6 bases; junction bases outside the gene matches: 4. Germline values: CDR1 MNHEY, CDR2 SVGAGI. The CDR3 is 14 residues long. The CDR3 loop reads CASSYDRGLAEAFF. The CDR3 region has the DNA TGTGCCAGCAGTTATGACAGGGGGCTCGCTGAAGCTTTCTTT.

This chain uses TRBV9 with TRBJ2-6; 9 bases line up with TRBD1. Germline CDR1 and CDR2: SGDLS and YYNGEE. V lost 0 bases, J lost 3 bases, and 10 bases stayed unmatched. CDR3 length: 19 amino acids. CDR3 DNA: TGTGCCAGCAGCGTAGGAGGGGGACAGGGTAGAGTTGGGGCCAACGTCCTGACTTTC. As protein: CASSVGGGQGRVGANVLTF.

The chain recombines TRBV29-1 with TRBJ1-5; D unresolved. Trimming took off 6 bases at V and 4 bases at J, with 13 bases between the two ends. In germline, CDR1 is SQVTM, CDR2 ANQGSEA. The CDR3 is 13 amino acids. The DNA for the CDR3 is TGCAGCGTGCTGGCTACGGGGAATCAGCCCCAGCATTTT. Its protein product is CSVLATGNQPQHF. Looking up the rest from reference TRBV29-1 and TRBJ1-5 gives the full variable domain: SAVISQKPSRDICQRGTSLTIQCQVDSQVTMMFWYRQQPGQSLTLIATANQGSEATYESGFVIDKFPISRPNLTFSTLTVSNMSPEDSSIYLCSVLATGNQPQHFGDGTRLSIL.

The chain employs TRBV7-3 and TRBJ2-2, with D possibly matching TRBD1 (6 bases). Germline V gene lookup returns CDR1 SGHTA and CDR2 FQGTGA. V lost 2 bases, J lost 5 bases, and 12 bases lay in between. CDR3 size: 15 residues. CDR3 nucleotides: TGTGCCAGCAGCTTAGGGGCAGGGGATACCGGGGAGCTGTTTTTT. This translates into CASSLGAGDTGELFF.

This sequence joins TRBV5-1 and TRBJ2-3; 8 nucleotides agree with TRBD1. The CDR3 runs 14 residues. Germline values: CDR1 SGHRS, CDR2 YFSETQ. V shed 6 bases, J shed 1 base, and the junction held 4 bases outside the gene matches. The CDR3 sequence: CASTMTGGTDTQYF. DNA for the CDR3: TGCGCCAGCACGATGACAGGGGGCACAGATACGCAGTATTTT.

The genes are TRBV14 and TRBJ2-1; the D gene is possibly TRBD2 (6 bases). The germline gives CDR1 SGHDN, CDR2 FVKESK. This CDR3 is built from 16 residues. The ends were cut back, 0 bases at V and 0 bases at J, with 9 bases in the middle. The CDR3, as DNA: TGTGCCAGCAGCCAAGACCCGGACTACTCCTACAATGAGCAGTTCTTC. This gives the protein CASSQDPDYSYNEQFF.

CDR3 bases: TGCGCCAGCAGCCAAGATTCGAGGACAGGGAGAAACACCATATATTTT. Translation: CASSQDSRTGRNTIYF. The rearrangement links TRBV4-1 to TRBJ1-3; TRBD1 aligns across 8 bases. The germline V gene has CDR1 MGHRA and CDR2 YSYEKL. CDR3 size: 16 residues. Trimming cost V 0 bases and J 5 bases; bases outside gene matches: 6.

A single count supports this clone. The rearrangement links TRBV19 to TRBJ1-4; TRBD1 aligns across 8 bases. Germline CDR1 LNHDA, CDR2 SQIVND (reference sequence). This CDR3 spans 14 amino acids. J was trimmed by 6 bases and V by 3 bases; bases with no gene match: 3. The CDR3 loop reads CASSIGRGHEKLFF. The CDR3 nucleotides read TGTGCCAGTAGTATCGGCAGGGGGCATGAAAAACTGTTTTTT.

The CDR3 spells CASSYRDQPQHF. Written as DNA, the CDR3 is TGTGCCAGCAGCTACAGGGATCAGCCCCAGCATTTT. The chain carries TRBV5-6 and TRBJ1-5; tentative D call: TRBD1 (6 bases). CDR1 SGHDT and CDR2 YYEEEE come from the germline V gene. The V gene lost 3 bases and the J gene lost 5 bases, with 6 bases spanning the gap. This CDR3 is built from 12 residues. Variable domain in full (rest from reference TRBV5-6 and TRBJ1-5): DAGVTQSPTHLIKTRGQQVTLRCSPKSGHDTVSWYQQALGQGPQFIFQYYEEEERQRGNFPDRFSGHQFPNYSSELNVNALLLGDSALYLCASSYRDQPQHFGDGTRLSIL.

The rearrangement links TRBV3-1 (or the pseudogene TRBV3-2) to TRBJ1-5; a weak D match, TRBD1 (6 bases). The CDR3 runs to 15 residues. Trimming stripped 4 bases from V and 2 bases from J, with 12 bases between. CDR1 and CDR2 from the germline V gene are LGHDT and YNNKEL (reference sequence). DNA for the CDR3: TGTGCCAGCAGCCCTCAGGGGATGGGCAATCAGCCCCAGCATTTT. Amino acids: CASSPQGMGNQPQHF.